This TCR beta chain was sequenced during a study of CD8+ T cells in alopecia areata. In germline, CDR1 is SGHRS, CDR2 YFSETQ. The CDR3 has 15 residues. Deletions cut 4 bases from V and 7 bases from J, with 21 bases between. Points from the study as a whole: Higher clonality than in normal scalp was seen in lesional scalp, especially alopecia totalis/universalis. TCR sharing was clearer in mice than between patients, perhaps partly owing to patient HLA diversity.

Of note for this clone: Its antigen is still unknown.

Those with alopecia areata gave lesional scalp punch biopsies and peripheral blood. Separation by sorting yielded CD4+ and CD8+ T cells from PBMCs. RNA was isolated and reverse transcribed to cDNA, the sequencing template. Sequenced by immunoSEQ multiplex PCR; TCRdb stores in-frame clones only, minus some. The sample holds about 150,000 clones, more than 45% seen once. The material was CD8+ T cells sorted from blood, obtained at week 0. The V gene is TRBV5-1, the J gene TRBJ2-7; either TRBD1 or TRBD2 may supply D (6 bases each). The TCR originated in a human donor with alopecia areata. The CDR3: CASSALTGGEVEQYF. CDR3 sequence (DNA): TGCGCCAGCAGCGCACTGACAGGAGGGGAGGTTGAGCAGTACTTC.